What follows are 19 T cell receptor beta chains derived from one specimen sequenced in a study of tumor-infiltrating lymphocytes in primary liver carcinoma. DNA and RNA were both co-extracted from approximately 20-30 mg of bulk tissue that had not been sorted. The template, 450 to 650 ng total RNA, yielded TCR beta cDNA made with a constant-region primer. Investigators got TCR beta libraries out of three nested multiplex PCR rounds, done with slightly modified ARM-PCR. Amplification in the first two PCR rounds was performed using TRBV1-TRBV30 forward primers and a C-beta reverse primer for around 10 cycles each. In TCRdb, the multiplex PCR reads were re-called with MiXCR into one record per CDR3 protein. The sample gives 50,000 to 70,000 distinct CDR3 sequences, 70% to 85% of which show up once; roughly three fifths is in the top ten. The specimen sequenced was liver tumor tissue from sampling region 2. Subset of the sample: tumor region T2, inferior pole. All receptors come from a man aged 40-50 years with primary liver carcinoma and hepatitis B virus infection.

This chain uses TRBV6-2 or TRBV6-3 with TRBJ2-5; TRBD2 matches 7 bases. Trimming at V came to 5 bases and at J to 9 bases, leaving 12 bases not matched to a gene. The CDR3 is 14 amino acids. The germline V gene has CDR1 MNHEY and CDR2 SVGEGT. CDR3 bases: TGTGCCAGCAGTAATCGAGCTTGCGGGGGTGCCCAGTACTTC. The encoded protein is CASSNRACGGAQYF.

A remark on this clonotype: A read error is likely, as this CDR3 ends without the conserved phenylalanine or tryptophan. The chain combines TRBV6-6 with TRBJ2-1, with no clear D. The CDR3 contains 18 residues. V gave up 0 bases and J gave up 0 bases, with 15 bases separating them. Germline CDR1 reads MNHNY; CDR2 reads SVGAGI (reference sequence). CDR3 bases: TGTGCCAGCAGTTACTCTCATTTTGGGATAGACTCCTACAATGAGCAGTTCTCC. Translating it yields CASSYSHFGIDSYNEQFS.

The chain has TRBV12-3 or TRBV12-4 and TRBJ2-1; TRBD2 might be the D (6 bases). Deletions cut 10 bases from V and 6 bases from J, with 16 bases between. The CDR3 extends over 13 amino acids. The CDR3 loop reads CANGLAACNEQFF. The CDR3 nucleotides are TGTGCCAACGGCTTAGCGGCATGCAATGAGCAGTTCTTC.

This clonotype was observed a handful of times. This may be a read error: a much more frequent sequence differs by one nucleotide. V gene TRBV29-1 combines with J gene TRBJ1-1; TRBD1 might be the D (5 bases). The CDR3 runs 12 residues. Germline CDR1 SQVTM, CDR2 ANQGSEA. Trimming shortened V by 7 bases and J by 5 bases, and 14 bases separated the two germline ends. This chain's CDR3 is CSARWGATEAFF. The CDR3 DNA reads TGCAGCGCTCGATGGGGCGCGACTGAAGCTTTCTTT.

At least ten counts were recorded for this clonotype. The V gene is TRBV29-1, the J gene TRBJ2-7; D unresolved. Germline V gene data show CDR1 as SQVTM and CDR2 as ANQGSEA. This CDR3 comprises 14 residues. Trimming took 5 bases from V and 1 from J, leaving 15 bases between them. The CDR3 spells CSVWTAQTSYEQYF. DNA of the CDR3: TGCAGCGTTTGGACGGCTCAAACGTCCTACGAGCAGTACTTC.

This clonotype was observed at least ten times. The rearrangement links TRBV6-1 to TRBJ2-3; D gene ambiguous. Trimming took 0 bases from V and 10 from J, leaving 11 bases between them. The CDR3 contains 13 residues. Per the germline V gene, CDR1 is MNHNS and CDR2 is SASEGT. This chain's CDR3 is CASSEASVVPQYF. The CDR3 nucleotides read TGTGCCAGCAGTGAAGCGTCGGTAGTTCCGCAGTATTTT.

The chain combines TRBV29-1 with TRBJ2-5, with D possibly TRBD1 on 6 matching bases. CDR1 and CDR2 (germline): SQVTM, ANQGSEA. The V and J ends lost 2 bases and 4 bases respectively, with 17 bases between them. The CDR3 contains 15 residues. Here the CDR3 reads CSVERGRGGAETQYF. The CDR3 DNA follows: TGCAGCGTTGAAAGGGGCAGGGGTGGGGCAGAGACCCAGTACTTC.

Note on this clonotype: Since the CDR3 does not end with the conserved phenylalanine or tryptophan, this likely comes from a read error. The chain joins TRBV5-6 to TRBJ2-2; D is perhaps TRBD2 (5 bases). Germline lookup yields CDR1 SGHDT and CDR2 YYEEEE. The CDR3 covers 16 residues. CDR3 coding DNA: TGTGCCAGCAGCCTCGGGCGAGAGAGAGCGGCCGGGGAACTGTTTTCT. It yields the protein CASSLGRERAAGELFS.

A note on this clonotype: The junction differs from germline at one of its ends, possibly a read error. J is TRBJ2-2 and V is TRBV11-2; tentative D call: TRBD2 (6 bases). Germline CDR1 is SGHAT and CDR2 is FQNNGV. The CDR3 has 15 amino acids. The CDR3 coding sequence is TGTGCCAGCAACTCTGCGGGATCGAACACCGGGGTGCTGTTTTTT. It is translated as CASNSAGSNTGVLFF.

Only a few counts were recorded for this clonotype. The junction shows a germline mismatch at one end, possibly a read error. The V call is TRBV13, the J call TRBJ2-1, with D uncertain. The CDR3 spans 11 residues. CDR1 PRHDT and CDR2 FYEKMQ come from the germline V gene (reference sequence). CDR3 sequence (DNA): TGTGCCAGCAGCTTAAATGATGAGCTGTTCTTC. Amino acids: CASSLNDELFF.

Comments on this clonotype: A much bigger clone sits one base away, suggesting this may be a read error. As DNA, the CDR3 is TGTGCCAACAGCATTAGCGGATACACAGATACGCAGTATTTT. Encoded protein: CANSISGYTDTQYF. The rearrangement joins TRBV7-8 to TRBJ2-3; D possibly corresponds to TRBD2 (6 bases). The length of the CDR3 is 14 residues. Germline-derived CDR1 and CDR2 are SGHVS and FQNEAQ.

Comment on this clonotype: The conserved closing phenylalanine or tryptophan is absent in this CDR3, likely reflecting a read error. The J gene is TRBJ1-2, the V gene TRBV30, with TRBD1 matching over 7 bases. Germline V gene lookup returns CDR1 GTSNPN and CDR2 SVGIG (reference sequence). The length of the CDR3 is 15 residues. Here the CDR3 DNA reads TGTACCTGGAGGGGGCCCCGTGGAGGGACCTATGGCTACACCTTG. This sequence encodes CTWRGPRGGTYGYTL.

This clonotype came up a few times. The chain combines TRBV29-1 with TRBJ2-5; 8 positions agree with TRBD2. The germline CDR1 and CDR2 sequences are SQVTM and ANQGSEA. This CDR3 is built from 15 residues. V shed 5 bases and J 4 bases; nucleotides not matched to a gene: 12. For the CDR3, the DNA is TGCAGCGTTCGGAATAGCGGGACTTGGGCAGAGACCCAGTACTTC. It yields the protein CSVRNSGTWAETQYF. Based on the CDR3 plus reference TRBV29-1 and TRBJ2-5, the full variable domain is SAVISQKPSRDICQRGTSLTIQCQVDSQVTMMFWYRQQPGQSLTLIATANQGSEATYESGFVIDKFPISRPNLTFSTLTVSNMSPEDSSIYLCSVRNSGTWAETQYFGPGTRLLVL.

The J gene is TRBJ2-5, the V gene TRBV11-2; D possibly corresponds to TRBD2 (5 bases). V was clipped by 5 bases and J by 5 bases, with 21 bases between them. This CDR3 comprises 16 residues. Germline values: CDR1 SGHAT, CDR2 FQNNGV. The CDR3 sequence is CASSITAGGSGETQYF. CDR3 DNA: TGTGCCAGCAGCATAACGGCAGGTGGCTCGGGGGAGACCCAGTACTTC.

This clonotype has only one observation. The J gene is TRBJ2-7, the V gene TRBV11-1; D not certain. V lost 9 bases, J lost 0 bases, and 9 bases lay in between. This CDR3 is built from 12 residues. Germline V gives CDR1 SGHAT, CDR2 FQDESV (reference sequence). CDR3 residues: CARTGSSYEQYF. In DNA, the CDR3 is TGTGCCAGGACGGGCAGCTCCTACGAGCAGTACTTC. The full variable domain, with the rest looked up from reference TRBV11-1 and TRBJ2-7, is EAEVAQSPRYKITEKSQAVAFWCDPISGHATLYWYRQILGQGPELLVQFQDESVVDDSQLPKDRFSAERLKGVDSTLKIQPAELGDSAMYLCARTGSSYEQYFGPGTRLTVT.

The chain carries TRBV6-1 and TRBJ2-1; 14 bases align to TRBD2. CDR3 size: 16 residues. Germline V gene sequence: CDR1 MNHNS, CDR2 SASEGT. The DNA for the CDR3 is TGTGTCAACAATGAGGGACTAGCGGGAGTCTACAATGAGCAGTTCTTC. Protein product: CVNNEGLAGVYNEQFF.

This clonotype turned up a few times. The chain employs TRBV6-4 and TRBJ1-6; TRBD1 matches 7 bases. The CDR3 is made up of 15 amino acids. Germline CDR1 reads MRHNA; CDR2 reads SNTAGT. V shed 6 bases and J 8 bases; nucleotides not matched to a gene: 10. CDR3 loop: CASSGTAGGDSPLHF. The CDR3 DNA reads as TGTGCCAGCAGCGGGACAGCCGGTGGGGATTCACCCCTCCACTTT.

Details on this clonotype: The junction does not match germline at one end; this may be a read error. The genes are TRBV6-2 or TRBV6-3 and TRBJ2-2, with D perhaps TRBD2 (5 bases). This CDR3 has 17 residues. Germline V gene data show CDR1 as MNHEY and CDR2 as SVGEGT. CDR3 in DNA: TGTACCAGCAGTTACTCGAGAACAGCTACGAACACCGGGAAGCTGTTTTTT. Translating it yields CTSSYSRTATNTGKLFF.

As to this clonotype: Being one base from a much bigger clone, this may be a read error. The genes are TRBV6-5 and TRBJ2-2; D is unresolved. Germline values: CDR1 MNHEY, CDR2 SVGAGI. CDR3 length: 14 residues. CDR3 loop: CASRRRLNTWELFF. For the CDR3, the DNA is TGTGCCAGCAGGAGGAGATTAAACACCTGGGAGCTGTTTTTT.